This T cell receptor beta chain emerged from a study of control samples from healthy donors and cancer patients. Assay: immunoSEQ multiplex PCR; the TCRdb copy retains only in-frame clones and omits some. The table has some 58,000 clones, approximately 87% seen once. The sequencing sample was made of PBMCs. The clonotype comes from a woman aged 55 to 70 with lung cancer.

The CDR3 DNA reads TGTGCCAGCAGCCAATCCTTCCAGAGCGGCGAGCAGTACTTC. It yields the protein CASSQSFQSGEQYF. The chain is built from TRBV11-2 and TRBJ2-7; D might be TRBD2 (5 bases). This CDR3 spans 14 amino acids. Trimming left V 5 bases short and J 6 bases short, with 17 bases between. CDR1 SGHAT and CDR2 FQNNGV come from the germline V gene.